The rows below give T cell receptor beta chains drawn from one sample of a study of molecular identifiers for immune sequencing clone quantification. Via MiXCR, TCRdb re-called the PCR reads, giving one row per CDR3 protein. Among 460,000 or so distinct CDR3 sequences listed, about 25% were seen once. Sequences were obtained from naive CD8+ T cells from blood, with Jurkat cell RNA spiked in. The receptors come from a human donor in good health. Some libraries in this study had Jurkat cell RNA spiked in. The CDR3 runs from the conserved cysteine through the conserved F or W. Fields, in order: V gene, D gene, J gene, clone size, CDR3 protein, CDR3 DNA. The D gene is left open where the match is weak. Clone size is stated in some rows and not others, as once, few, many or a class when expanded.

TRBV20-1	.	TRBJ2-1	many	CSAEEGTSYNEQFF	TGCAGTGCGGAAGAGGGCACTTCCTACAATGAGCAGTTCTTC
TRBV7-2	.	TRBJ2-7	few	CASSQGEGPLYEQYF	TGTGCCAGCAGCCAGGGGGAGGGCCCCCTCTACGAGCAGTACTTC
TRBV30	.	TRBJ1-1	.	CAWSGRVNTEAFF	TGTGCCTGGAGTGGGAGGGTGAACACTGAAGCTTTCTTT
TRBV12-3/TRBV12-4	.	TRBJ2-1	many	CASTREDENEQFF	TGTGCCAGCACCAGAGAGGATGAGAATGAGCAGTTCTTC
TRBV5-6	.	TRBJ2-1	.	CASSQGPEQFF	TGTGCCAGCAGTCAGGGACCCGAGCAGTTCTTC
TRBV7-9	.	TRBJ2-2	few	CASSEGDLNTGELFF	TGTGCCAGCAGCGAAGGGGACTTAAACACCGGGGAGCTGTTTTTT
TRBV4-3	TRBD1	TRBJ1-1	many	CASSLTDRARNTEAFF	TGCGCCAGCAGCCTCACGGACAGGGCCAGAAACACTGAAGCTTTCTTT
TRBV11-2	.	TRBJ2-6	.	CASSLGAGDFLSGANVLTF	TGTGCCAGCAGCTTAGGGGCAGGGGATTTCCTCTCTGGGGCCAACGTCCTGACTTTC
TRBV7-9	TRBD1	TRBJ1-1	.	CASSPGDRVRAFF	TGTGCCAGCAGCCCCGGGGACAGGGTACGCGCTTTCTTT
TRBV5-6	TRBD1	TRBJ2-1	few	CASSIDRALTNEQFF	TGTGCCAGCAGCATAGACAGGGCGTTGACGAATGAGCAGTTCTTC
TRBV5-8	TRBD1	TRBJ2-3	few	CASSLGDRELDTQYF	TGTGCCAGCAGCTTGGGGGACAGGGAATTAGATACGCAGTATTTT
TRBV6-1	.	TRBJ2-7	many	CASLVGPALAGEQYF	TGTGCCAGCCTCGTAGGCCCGGCCTTGGCTGGAGAGCAGTACTTC
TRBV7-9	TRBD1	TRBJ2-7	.	CASTPALGTGVGEQYF	TGTGCCAGCACCCCGGCTTTGGGGACAGGGGTTGGGGAGCAGTACTTC
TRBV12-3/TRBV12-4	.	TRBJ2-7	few	CASSRTGTPSYEQCF	TGTGCCAGCAGTCGAACCGGGACACCCTCCTACGAGCAGTGCTTC
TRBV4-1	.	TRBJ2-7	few	CASSQDPAGPSYEQYF	TGCGCCAGCAGCCAAGATCCAGCGGGTCCGTCCTACGAGCAGTACTTC
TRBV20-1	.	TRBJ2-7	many	CSARDTWEQYF	TGCAGTGCTAGAGATACGTGGGAGCAGTACTTC
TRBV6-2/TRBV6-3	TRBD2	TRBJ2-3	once	CACSYGTSRSTDTQYF	TGTGCCTGCAGTTACGGGACTAGCAGAAGCACAGATACGCAGTATTTT
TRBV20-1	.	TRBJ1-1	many	CSATPRSEAFF	TGCAGTGCCACCCCCAGGTCTGAAGCTTTCTTT
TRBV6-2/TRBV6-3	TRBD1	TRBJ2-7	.	CASSPIETGTGADEQYF	TGTGCCAGCAGCCCTATAGAAACCGGGACAGGGGCCGACGAGCAGTACTTC
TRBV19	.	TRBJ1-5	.	CASSKFPDQPQHF	TGTGCCAGTAGTAAGTTCCCCGATCAGCCCCAGCATTTT
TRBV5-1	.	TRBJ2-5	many	CASILSPAYQETQYF	TGCGCCAGCATTCTTTCCCCGGCTTACCAAGAGACCCAGTACTTC
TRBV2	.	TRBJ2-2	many	CASSDVRVRVDTGELFF	TGTGCCAGCAGTGACGTAAGGGTCAGGGTGGACACCGGGGAGCTGTTTTTT
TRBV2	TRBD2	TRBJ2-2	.	CASLNSREYTGELFF	TGTGCCAGCTTAAATTCGCGGGAGTACACCGGGGAGCTGTTTTTT
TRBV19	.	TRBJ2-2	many	CASSIGQPTGELFF	TGTGCCAGTAGTATAGGACAGCCCACCGGGGAGCTGTTTTTT
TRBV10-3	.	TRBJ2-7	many	CAISDTSGYEQYF	TGTGCCATCAGTGATACGAGCGGGTACGAGCAGTACTTC
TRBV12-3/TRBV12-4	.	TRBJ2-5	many	CASSATHETQYF	TGTGCCAGCAGCGCCACCCACGAGACCCAGTACTTC
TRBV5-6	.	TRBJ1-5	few	CASSGREFNQPQHF	TGTGCCAGCAGCGGCCGGGAGTTCAATCAGCCCCAGCATTTT
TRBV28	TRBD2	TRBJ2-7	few	CASSFRGTTSYEQYF	TGTGCCAGCAGTTTTCGTGGGACTACGTCCTACGAGCAGTACTTC
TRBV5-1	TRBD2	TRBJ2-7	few	CASSLEAVIAGEGGENEQYF	TGCGCCAGCAGCTTGGAGGCTGTAATAGCGGGAGAGGGCGGAGAGAACGAGCAGTACTTC
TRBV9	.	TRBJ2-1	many	CASTNSLEEDSYNEQFF	TGTGCCAGCACCAATTCGCTTGAGGAAGACTCCTACAATGAGCAGTTCTTC
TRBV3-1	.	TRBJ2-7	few	CASSEPGRPYEQYF	TGTGCCAGCAGTGAACCGGGACGGCCATACGAGCAGTACTTC